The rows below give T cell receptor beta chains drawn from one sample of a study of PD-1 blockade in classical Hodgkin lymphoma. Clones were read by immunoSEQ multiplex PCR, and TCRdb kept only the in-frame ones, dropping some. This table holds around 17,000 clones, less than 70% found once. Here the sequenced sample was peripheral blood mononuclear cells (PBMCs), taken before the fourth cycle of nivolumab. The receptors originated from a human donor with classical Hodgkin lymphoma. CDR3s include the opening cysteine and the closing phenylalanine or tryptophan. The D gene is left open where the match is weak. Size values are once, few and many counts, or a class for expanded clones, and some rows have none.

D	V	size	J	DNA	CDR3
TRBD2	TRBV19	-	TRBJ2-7	TGTGCCAGTAGTTGGACTAGCGGCTACGAGCAGTACTTC	CASSWTSGYEQYF
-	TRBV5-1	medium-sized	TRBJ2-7	TGCGCCAGCAGCTTGGAGGGAACCCCGGGCTGGGGCTACGAGCAGTACTTC	CASSLEGTPGWGYEQYF
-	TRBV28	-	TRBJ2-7	TGTGCCAGCAGTCCCCGGGGACTTACCTACGAGCAGTACTTC	CASSPRGLTYEQYF
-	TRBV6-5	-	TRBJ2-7	TGTGCCAGCAGTCAGGACAGATACGAGCAGTACTTC	CASSQDRYEQYF
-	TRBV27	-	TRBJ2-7	TGTGCCAGCAGTTTAGGACTATCGACCTCCTACGAGCAGTACTTC	CASSLGLSTSYEQYF
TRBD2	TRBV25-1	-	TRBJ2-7	TGTGCCAGCAAAGGGCGGGAGGTCTACGAGCAGTACTTC	CASKGREVYEQYF
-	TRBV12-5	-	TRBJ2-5	TGTGCTAGTGGTATTGGCAGGGTATGGGGACAAGAGACCCAGTACTTC	CASGIGRVWGQETQYF
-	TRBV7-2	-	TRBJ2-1	TGTGCCAGCAGCTTAGAAGGCAGGGTTTCCTACAATGAGCAGTTCTTC	CASSLEGRVSYNEQFF
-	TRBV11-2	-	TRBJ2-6	TGTGCCAGCACTTTAAGCCCTGGGGCCAACGTCCTGACTTTC	CASTLSPGANVLTF
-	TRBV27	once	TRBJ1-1	TGTGCCAGCAGTTTATATGCACTGGGAGGGAACGCTGAAGCTTTCTTT	CASSLYALGGNAEAFF
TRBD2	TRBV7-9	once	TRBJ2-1	TGTGCCAGCAGCCCAGGTAGCGGGCGAGCGGGCAACTACAATGAGCAGTTCTTC	CASSPGSGRAGNYNEQFF
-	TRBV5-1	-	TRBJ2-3	TGCGCCAGCAGCTTGGGACAGGCAGATACGCAGTATTTT	CASSLGQADTQYF
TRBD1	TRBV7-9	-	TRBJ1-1	TGTGCCAGCAGCTTAGGGACAGGGGTGACTGAAGCTTTCTTT	CASSLGTGVTEAFF
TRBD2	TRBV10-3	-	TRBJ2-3	TGTGCCATCAGTGAAGCGGGAGATAGCACAGATACGCAGTATTTT	CAISEAGDSTDTQYF
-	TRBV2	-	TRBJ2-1	TGTGCCAGCGTCGATTTGAGCTCCTACAATGAGCAGTTCTTC	CASVDLSSYNEQFF
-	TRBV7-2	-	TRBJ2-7	TGTGCCAGCAGCTTAGACCCCTCCTACGAGCAGTACTTC	CASSLDPSYEQYF
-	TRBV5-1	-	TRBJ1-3	TGCGCCAGCAGCCCTCAAGCTCCCCCTGGAAACACCATATATTTT	CASSPQAPPGNTIYF
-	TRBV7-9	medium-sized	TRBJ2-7	TGTGCCAGCAGCTCCGCCGAGCCAGACAAAGCCTACGAGCAGTACTTC	CASSSAEPDKAYEQYF
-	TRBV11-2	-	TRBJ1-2	TGTGCCAGCAGCTTAGATCATTTTGGCTACACCTTC	CASSLDHFGYTF
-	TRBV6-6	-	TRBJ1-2	TGTGCCAGCGGGGCAGGGGCTGGCTACACCTTC	CASGAGAGYTF
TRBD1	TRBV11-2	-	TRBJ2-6	TGTGCCAGCAGCCAGGGACAGGGGGCTAAAGCTGGGGCCAACGTCCTGACTTTC	CASSQGQGAKAGANVLTF
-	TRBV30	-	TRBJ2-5	TGTGCCTGGAGCCTGTACAGGGTGGAGACCCAGTACTTC	CAWSLYRVETQYF
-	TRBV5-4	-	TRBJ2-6	TGTGCCAGCAGCTTCGACAGGAGGCTCTCTGGGGCCAACGTCCTGACTTTC	CASSFDRRLSGANVLTF
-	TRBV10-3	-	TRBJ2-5	TGTGCCATCATGAGTCCGGCCGGCCAAGAGACCCAGTACTTC	CAIMSPAGQETQYF
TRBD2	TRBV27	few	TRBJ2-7	TGTGCCAGCAGTCCTCGGGGACTAGCGGGAGGCTACGAGCAGTACTTC	CASSPRGLAGGYEQYF
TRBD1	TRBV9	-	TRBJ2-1	TGTGCCAGCAGCGTCACAGGGGGCCCTAACAATGAGCAGTTCTTC	CASSVTGGPNNEQFF
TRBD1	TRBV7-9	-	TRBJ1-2	TGTGCCAGCAGCTCGGAGGGACAGATCTATGGCTACACCTTC	CASSSEGQIYGYTF
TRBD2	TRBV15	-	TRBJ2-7	TGTGCCACCAGCAGAGATCTTGGGACTACGGACGAGCAGTACTTC	CATSRDLGTTDEQYF
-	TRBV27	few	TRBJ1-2	TGTGCCAGCAGTCGTGACATACATGTGAGCTACACCTTC	CASSRDIHVSYTF
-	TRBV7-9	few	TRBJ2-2	TGTGCCTCCATGGACAGTACGACCGGGGAGCTGTTTTTT	CASMDSTTGELFF
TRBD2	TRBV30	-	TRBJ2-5	TGTGCCTGGAGTCGATTAGCGGGAAGAGAGACCCAGTACTTC	CAWSRLAGRETQYF
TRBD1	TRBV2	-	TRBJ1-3	TGTGCCAGCAAGGAGACAGGGGACTCTGGAAACACCATATATTTT	CASKETGDSGNTIYF
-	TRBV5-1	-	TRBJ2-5	TGCGCCAGCAGCCGCCGTACGGGGGACGGGATGGGGACCCAGTACTTC	CASSRRTGDGMGTQYF
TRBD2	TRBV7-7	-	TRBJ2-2	TGTGCCAGCAGCCTGTCGTACGGCGGGAGCGGCACCGGGGAGCTGTTTTTT	CASSLSYGGSGTGELFF
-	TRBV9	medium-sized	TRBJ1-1	TGTGCCAGCAGCGACACTCCGAGCACTGAAGCTTTCTTT	CASSDTPSTEAFF
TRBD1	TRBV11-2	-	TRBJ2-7	TGTGCCAGCAGCTTATGGACCGGGACAGCTTACGAGCAGTACTTC	CASSLWTGTAYEQYF
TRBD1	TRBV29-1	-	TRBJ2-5	TGCAGCGTCTCCTCCCCGGGACAGGTGATTCGGACCCAGTACTTC	CSVSSPGQVIRTQYF
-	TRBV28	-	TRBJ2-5	TGTGCCAGCAGTTTAGACCAAGAGACCCAGTACTTC	CASSLDQETQYF
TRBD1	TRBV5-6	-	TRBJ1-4	TGTGCCAGCAGTAGCGGGACAGGGTATGAAAAACTGTTTTTT	CASSSGTGYEKLFF
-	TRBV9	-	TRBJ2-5	TGTGCCAGCAGCGTCGGCTATTTAGAAGAGACCCAGTACTTC	CASSVGYLEETQYF
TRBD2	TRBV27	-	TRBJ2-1	TGTGCCAGCAGTTGGACTAGCCCGAATGAGCAGTTCTTC	CASSWTSPNEQFF
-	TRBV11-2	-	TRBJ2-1	TGTGCCAGCAGCAAAGAGGCCCGGAGGCGGTATGAGCAGTTCTTC	CASSKEARRRYEQFF
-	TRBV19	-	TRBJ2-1	TGTGCCAGTAGTAGGGTCCCGGGCAATGAGCAGTTCTTC	CASSRVPGNEQFF
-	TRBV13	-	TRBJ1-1	TGTGCCAGCACGCAAGGGGGGAACACTGAAGCTTTCTTT	CASTQGGNTEAFF
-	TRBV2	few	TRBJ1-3	TGTGCCAGCAGCAACTCTGGAAACACCATATATTTT	CASSNSGNTIYF
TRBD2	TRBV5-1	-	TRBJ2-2	TGCGCCAGCAGCTTGACTAGCGGGGGATATTCGAGCACCGGGGAGCTGTTTTTT	CASSLTSGGYSSTGELFF
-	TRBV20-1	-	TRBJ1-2	TGCAGTGCTGGCACAGACTATGGCTACACCTTC	CSAGTDYGYTF
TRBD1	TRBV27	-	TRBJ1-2	TGTGCCAGCAGTCCATACACCTGGACAGGGGGGATTTCCTATGGCTACACCTTC	CASSPYTWTGGISYGYTF